This passage covers 25 T cell receptor beta chains from one sample sequenced in a study of TIL therapy for anti-PD-1-resistant metastatic lung cancer. This was the immunoSEQ v3 assay. The repertoire was sequenced with immunoSEQ multiplex PCR; TCRdb's copy has only in-frame clones and lacks some. Seen here are about 21,000 clones, 60% to 85% observed once, and the top ten hold under 9.5%. Documented time point: pre-treatment sample, taken before nivolumab and TIL therapy. The sequencing here drew on blood, taken at baseline. Receptor source: a person aged 25-80 years with non-small cell lung cancer.

This chain joins TRBV29-1 and TRBJ2-7; D could derive from TRBD1 or TRBD2 (5 bases each). This CDR3 spans 12 amino acids. Between the trimmed V and J ends, which lost 5 bases and 3 bases, there was a span of 11 bases. Germline assignment: CDR1 SQVTM and CDR2 ANQGSEA. For the CDR3, the DNA is TGCAGCGTTCCGGGACCTCGCTACGAGCAGTACTTC. Translated, it gives CSVPGPRYEQYF.

The V and J genes are TRBV6-1 and TRBJ1-5, with TRBD1 matching 7 bases. Per germline, CDR1 MNHNS and CDR2 SASEGT. The CDR3 is 14 amino acids. The trim removed 2 bases at V and 4 bases at J, leaving 2 bases unmatched. Here the CDR3 reads CASSEMTGNQPQHF. CDR3 bases: TGTGCCAGCAGTGAAATGACAGGGAATCAGCCCCAGCATTTT.

This rearrangement joins TRBV5-1 to TRBJ2-1; D possibly corresponds to TRBD1 (6 bases). CDR1 is SGHRS, CDR2 YFSETQ, per germline. The CDR3 runs to 18 residues. V was pared by 0 bases and J by 0 bases, with 16 bases between. The CDR3 DNA reads TGCGCCAGCAGCTTGGAATTACAGGGCGGTAGCTCCTACAATGAGCAGTTCTTC. As protein: CASSLELQGGSSYNEQFF.

This clone has only one observation. J is TRBJ2-7 and V is TRBV5-1; D gene ambiguous. This CDR3 has 16 residues. Germline V gives CDR1 SGHRS, CDR2 YFSETQ. V was clipped by 2 bases and J by 0 bases, with 15 bases between them. The CDR3, as DNA: TGCGCCAGCAGCTTTTTGGCCTCCTCAACCTCCTACGAGCAGTACTTC. Its protein is CASSFLASSTSYEQYF.

This chain joins TRBV18 and TRBJ1-5, with a possible D match to TRBD1 (5 bases). Trimming shortened V by 2 bases and J by 7 bases, and 15 bases separated the two germline ends. Germline V gene data show CDR1 as KGHSH and CDR2 as LQKENI. The CDR3 is 15 residues long. DNA of the CDR3: TGTGCCAGCTCACCATTGCCAGGGCCGGGCCAGCCCCAGCATTTT. It is translated as CASSPLPGPGQPQHF.

The chain employs TRBV29-1 and TRBJ1-2, with D possibly TRBD1 on 6 matching bases. Deletions cut 0 bases from V and 7 bases from J, with 12 bases between. The CDR3 is 13 residues long. Germline V gene data show CDR1 as SQVTM and CDR2 as ANQGSEA. This CDR3 reads CSVEEGGFGGYTF. CDR3 nucleotides: TGCAGCGTTGAAGAAGGGGGGTTTGGTGGCTACACCTTC.

This rearrangement joins TRBV28 to TRBJ2-5; 10 nucleotides match TRBD1. The DNA matches TRBJ2-7 better at its end, which makes the J call doubtful. From germline, CDR1 is MDHEN and CDR2 SYDVKM. The CDR3 is 16 amino acids. The CDR3 sequence: CASSPFWGTGVLEQYF. Written as DNA, the CDR3 is TGTGCCAGCAGTCCCTTTTGGGGGACAGGGGTCCTCGAGCAGTACTTC.

In this sample, this clone turned up a few times. The rearrangement joins TRBV2 to TRBJ1-1; no reliable D call. V was pared by 7 bases and J by 0 bases, with 12 bases between. Looked up from germline, CDR1 is SNHLY and CDR2 is FYNNEI. The CDR3 covers 14 residues. The CDR3 is CASKEGRVNTEAFF. CDR3 nucleotides: TGTGCCAGCAAAGAAGGCAGAGTGAACACTGAAGCTTTCTTT.

The gene calls are TRBV6-5 and TRBJ1-1; D not certain. CDR1 MNHEY and CDR2 SVGAGI come from the germline V gene. This CDR3 contains 14 residues. V was pared by 0 bases and J by 0 bases, with 5 bases between. The CDR3 DNA sequence: TGTGCCAGCAGTTACTCGCCCATGAACACTGAAGCTTTCTTT. This sequence encodes CASSYSPMNTEAFF.

The CDR3 reads CASSLTQIMGYTF. The CDR3 DNA follows: TGTGCCAGCAGCTTAACACAGATTATGGGCTACACCTTC. This chain links TRBV7-3 with TRBJ1-2; D not resolved. There are 13 residues in the CDR3. CDR1 is SGHTA and CDR2 is FQGTGA in the germline V gene. V was cut by 0 bases and J by 8 bases, with 10 bases left in between. The complete variable domain, with remaining parts taken from reference TRBV7-3 and TRBJ1-2, reads GAGVSQTPSNKVTEKGKYVELRCDPISGHTALYWYRQSLGQGPEFLIYFQGTGAADDSGLPNDRFFAVRPEGSVSTLKIQRTERGDSAVYLCASSLTQIMGYTFGSGTRLTVV.

The rearrangement links TRBV7-8 to TRBJ1-4, with 9 bases aligning to TRBD1. Trimming removed 10 bases from V and 2 bases from J; junction bases left unmatched: 8. The CDR3 is made up of 15 amino acids. Germline values: CDR1 SGHVS, CDR2 FQNEAQ. The CDR3 DNA sequence: TGTGCCATCCTGGAAGGGACAGGGACTAATGAAAAACTGTTTTTT. Translation: CAILEGTGTNEKLFF.

This sequence joins TRBV5-1 and TRBJ1-3; D is unresolved. V lost 4 bases, J lost 4 bases, and 15 bases lay in between. Germline V gene data show CDR1 as SGHRS and CDR2 as YFSETQ. The CDR3 has 15 residues. The CDR3 sequence is CASSPPSGRGNTIYF. DNA of the CDR3: TGCGCCAGCAGCCCACCGAGCGGACGGGGAAACACCATATATTTT.

This chain uses TRBV2 with TRBJ2-7, with D unresolved. The germline V gene encodes CDR1 SNHLY and CDR2 FYNNEI. This CDR3 is built from 11 residues. Trimming left V 8 bases short and J 4 bases short, with 9 bases between. This CDR3 reads CASGSGYEQYF. The CDR3 DNA follows: TGTGCCAGCGGGTCGGGTTACGAGCAGTACTTC.

The chain is built from TRBV7-9 and TRBJ2-7; perhaps D is TRBD1 or TRBD2 (6 bases each). The germline V gene has CDR1 SEHNR and CDR2 FQNEAQ (reference sequence). This CDR3 has 14 residues. V was pared by 5 bases and J by 0 bases, with 11 bases between. The CDR3 nucleotides are TGTGCCAGCAGCACCGGGGGCCTCTCCTACGAGCAGTACTTC. It translates to CASSTGGLSYEQYF.

This clone was counted a few times. The gene calls are TRBV30 and TRBJ1-3, with D maybe TRBD1 (6 bases). Germline V gene lookup returns CDR1 GTSNPN and CDR2 SVGIG (reference sequence). With 7 bases removed from V and 0 bases from J, the gap between germline ends came to 19 bases. This CDR3 contains 16 residues. For the CDR3, the DNA is TGTGCCTTCAAGGGGGTCGGATTAAGCTCTGGAAACACCATATATTTT. Translated, it gives CAFKGVGLSSGNTIYF.

V and J are TRBV5-1 and TRBJ2-7; D is ambiguous. CDR1 is SGHRS, CDR2 YFSETQ, per germline. V was pared by 4 bases and J by 3 bases, with 14 bases between. CDR3 length: 14 residues. This CDR3 is CASSPYGYVYEQYF. The CDR3 DNA sequence: TGCGCCAGCAGCCCCTATGGTTACGTCTACGAGCAGTACTTC.

The chain recombines TRBV6-1 with TRBJ2-5, with D hard to call. The germline V and J ends were trimmed by 1 base and 9 bases, with 15 bases remaining between them. CDR1 and CDR2 (germline): MNHNS, SASEGT. This CDR3 is 14 amino acids long. This chain's CDR3 is CASSEEIEYTAQYF. CDR3 in DNA: TGTGCCAGCAGTGAAGAAATCGAGTACACGGCCCAGTACTTC.

The chain has TRBV29-1 and TRBJ2-5, with 14 bases matching TRBD2. With the DNA end fitting TRBJ2-7 better, the J assignment may be wrong. Looked up from germline, CDR1 is SQVTM and CDR2 is ANQGSEA. The CDR3 contains 17 residues. DNA of the CDR3: TGCAGCGTCTGGGGACTAGCGGGGGCCACAAAGTCCTACGAGCAGTACTTC. Translated, it gives CSVWGLAGATKSYEQYF.

The V and J genes are TRBV25-1 and TRBJ2-7, with 8 positions matching TRBD2. The trim removed 5 bases at V and 5 bases at J, leaving 14 bases unmatched. Germline V gene data show CDR1 as MGHDK and CDR2 as SYGVNS. The CDR3 spans 16 residues. CDR3 coding DNA: TGTGCCAGCAGTAAGGACCATGGCGGGAGGTCGAACGAGCAGTACTTC. It codes for CASSKDHGGRSNEQYF.

The gene calls are TRBV30 and TRBJ1-3; 7 bases are shared with TRBD1. This CDR3 spans 16 amino acids. Germline CDR1 and CDR2: GTSNPN and SVGIG (reference sequence). After removal of 3 bases from V and 4 bases from J, the junction contained 12 bases not matched to a gene. The CDR3 DNA reads TGTGCCTGGAGGTGGATTGGCAGGGGGTCCGGAAACACCATATATTTT. This translates into CAWRWIGRGSGNTIYF.

The chain employs TRBV19 and TRBJ1-2; maybe TRBD1 (5 bases). Trimming shortened V by 3 bases and J by 2 bases, and 10 bases separated the two germline ends. There are 14 residues in the CDR3. Germline assignment: CDR1 LNHDA and CDR2 SQIVND (reference sequence). In DNA form, the CDR3 reads TGTGCCAGTAGTATTTATGGGGACAACTATGGCTACACCTTC. It translates to CASSIYGDNYGYTF. Based on the CDR3 plus reference TRBV19 and TRBJ1-2, the full variable domain is DGGITQSPKYLFRKEGQNVTLSCEQNLNHDAMYWYRQDPGQGLRLIYYSQIVNDFQKGDIAEGYSVSREKKESFPLTVTSAQKNPTAFYLCASSIYGDNYGYTFGSGTRLTVV.

The chain carries TRBV6-6 and TRBJ1-6, with TRBD1 as a possible D gene (5 bases). V lost 7 bases and J lost 8, with 9 bases in between. Germline V gives CDR1 MNHNY, CDR2 SVGAGI (reference sequence). The CDR3 loop spans 12 amino acids. For the CDR3, the DNA is TGTGCCAGCACCCAGGGTTATTCACCCCTCCACTTT. It yields the protein CASTQGYSPLHF.

This clone was counted a single time. The CDR3 region is CASSQGTGGRTEAFF. CDR3 DNA: TGCGCCAGCAGCCAAGGGACAGGGGGCAGGACTGAAGCTTTCTTT. The chain carries TRBV4-1 and TRBJ1-1; 11 bases agree with TRBD1. The V gene end was trimmed by 1 base and the J gene end by 5 bases; junction bases not matched to a gene: 3. The CDR3 contains 15 residues. Germline-derived CDR1 and CDR2 are MGHRA and YSYEKL.

The rearrangement links TRBV7-8 to TRBJ2-1, with 11 bases fitting TRBD2. CDR1 is SGHVS and CDR2 is FQNEAQ in the germline V gene. The CDR3 covers 18 residues. V shed 0 bases and J 7 bases; nucleotides not matched to a gene: 11. The CDR3 protein is CASSLAQMPGLAENEQFF. DNA for the CDR3: TGTGCCAGCAGCTTAGCACAGATGCCGGGACTAGCGGAAAATGAGCAGTTCTTC. Full variable domain (remainder filled in from reference TRBV7-8 and TRBJ2-1): GAGVSQSPRYKVAKRGQDVALRCDPISGHVSLFWYQQALGQGPEFLTYFQNEAQLDKSGLPSDRFFAERPEGSVSTLKIQRTQQEDSAVYLCASSLAQMPGLAENEQFFGPGTRLTVL.

This clone is a singleton in its sample. The chain combines TRBV5-6 with TRBJ2-1; D uncertain. The V end lost 4 bases, the J end lost 5 bases, and 13 bases lay between the germline ends. Germline CDR1 is SGHDT and CDR2 is YYEEEE. The CDR3 loop spans 14 amino acids. This chain's CDR3 is CASSRGLENNEQFF. The DNA of the CDR3 is TGTGCCAGCAGCCGTGGGTTGGAAAACAATGAGCAGTTCTTC.